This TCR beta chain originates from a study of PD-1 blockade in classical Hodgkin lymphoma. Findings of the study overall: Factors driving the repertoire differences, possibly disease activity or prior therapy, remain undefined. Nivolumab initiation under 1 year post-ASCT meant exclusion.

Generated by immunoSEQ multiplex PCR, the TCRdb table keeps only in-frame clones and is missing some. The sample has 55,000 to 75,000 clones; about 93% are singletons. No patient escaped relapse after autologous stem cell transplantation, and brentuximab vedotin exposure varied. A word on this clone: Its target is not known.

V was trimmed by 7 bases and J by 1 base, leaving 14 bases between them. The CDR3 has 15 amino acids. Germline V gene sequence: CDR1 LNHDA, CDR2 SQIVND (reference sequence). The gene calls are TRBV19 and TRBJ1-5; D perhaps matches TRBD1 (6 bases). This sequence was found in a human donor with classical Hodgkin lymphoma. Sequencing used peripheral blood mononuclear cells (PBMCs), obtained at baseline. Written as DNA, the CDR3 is TGTGCCAGTACACCGACAGGTGGGAGCAATCAGCCCCAGCATTTT. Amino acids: CASTPTGGSNQPQHF.